Following are 10 T cell receptor beta chains from one sample sequenced in a study of CXCR3-negative and CXCR3-positive naive CD8 T cells. Each TRB cDNA library was prepared by 5' RACE (with UMI labels). Using the 5' RACE reads, TCRdb records one entry per CDR3 protein without DNA. The record lists about 53,000 distinct CDR3 sequences, of which the ten most abundant hold approximately 0.4%. The sequenced material came from naive CXCR3- CD8+ T cells from blood. The subset was: CD45RO-CCR7+CD27+CD95- naive CD8+ T cells lacking CXCR3 (TNR3-). The receptors were sampled from a human donor in good health. Some clones in this sample may be carry-over from other donors' samples.

V is TRBV29-1 and J is TRBJ2-1; lacking DNA, the TRBD1 call made by TCRdb goes unchecked. Germline values: CDR1 SQVTM, CDR2 ANQGSEA. This CDR3 has 13 residues. The CDR3 here is CSAHRGTYNEQFF.

The chain carries TRBV6-2 or TRBV6-3 and TRBJ2-7. The germline V gene has CDR1 MNHEY and CDR2 SVGEGT. The CDR3 sequence is 13 residues long. The CDR3 region is CASSYRWDYEQYF.

The chain employs TRBV12-3 or TRBV12-4 and TRBJ2-7; absent DNA, TCRdb's TRBD2 call cannot be checked. This CDR3 contains 16 residues. CDR3: CASSSWEGSSSYEQYF.

The chain has TRBV21-1 and TRBJ1-1; TCRdb names TRBD1, which stays unverified in the absence of DNA. TRBV21-1 is a pseudogene locus. This CDR3 region has 15 residues. The CDR3 sequence is CANHSTGGRNTEAFF.

This sequence joins TRBV28 and TRBJ2-5; TCRdb picks TRBD1, but there is no DNA to check that call. Germline-derived CDR1 and CDR2 are MDHEN and SYDVKM. CDR3 length: 15 residues. The CDR3 here is CASSLLRGIQETQYF.

The rearrangement uses TRBV27 and TRBJ1-1; TCRdb outputs TRBD1, but without DNA this stays unchecked. CDR3 length: 12 amino acids. CDR1 is MNHEY, CDR2 SMNVEV, per germline (reference sequence). The CDR3 is CASRSGGGEAFF.

This chain uses TRBV28 with TRBJ2-1; without DNA, the TCRdb call of TRBD2 cannot be checked. This CDR3 region has 16 residues. Germline CDR1 is MDHEN and CDR2 is SYDVKM. The CDR3 sequence: CASSLVAGGPRNEQFF.

This chain links TRBV3-1 with TRBJ2-1; TCRdb gives TRBD2 as the D gene, but with no DNA this cannot be confirmed. The germline V gene encodes CDR1 LGHDT and CDR2 YNNKEL (reference sequence). The CDR3 is 17 residues long. CDR3 loop: CASSQRISGGAGYEQFF.

The chain joins TRBV7-2 to TRBJ2-5; the D call from TCRdb, TRBD2, cannot be confirmed without DNA. Germline values: CDR1 SGHTA, CDR2 FQGNSA. The CDR3 sequence is 17 residues long. CDR3 in amino acids: CASSLATRLAHQETQYF.

The chain carries TRBV21-1 and TRBJ2-7; TCRdb's assignment of TRBD1 cannot be checked, as there is no DNA. TRBV21-1 constitutes a pseudogene. The length of the CDR3 is 23 residues. This CDR3 is CASSKALGRVNIPNSRDHGEQYF.